The clone carrying this T cell receptor beta chain turned up a few times. Its antigen is still unknown. The sample is drawn from a study of T cells in Graves' hyperthyroidism and ophthalmopathy. Regarding the study as a whole: Model-based prediction identified ophthalmopathy a median around 6.7 months prior to its onset.

The V and J ends lost 6 bases and 0 bases respectively, with 18 bases between them. The CDR3 spans 16 residues. Germline V lookup: CDR1 SGHRS, CDR2 YFSETQ. It was 10 ml of fresh peripheral blood that supplied the PBMCs. Amplified TCR beta CDR3 regions derived from RNA transcripts. During a first-round RT-PCR of the TCR CDR3, the HTBI primer set was used. TCRdb reprocessed the multiplex PCR reads via MiXCR and lists one record per CDR3 protein. The sample lists fewer than 400,000 distinct CDR3 sequences, about 14% occurring once. Material: blood. The chain carries TRBV5-1 and TRBJ2-5; D possibly corresponds to TRBD1 (6 bases). The receptor was isolated from a man aged 50-59 years with Graves' ophthalmopathy. The CDR3 DNA reads TGCGCCAGCACCTCTGGGGGCGGATCGTACCAAGAGACCCAGTACTTC. Translated, it gives CASTSGGGSYQETQYF.